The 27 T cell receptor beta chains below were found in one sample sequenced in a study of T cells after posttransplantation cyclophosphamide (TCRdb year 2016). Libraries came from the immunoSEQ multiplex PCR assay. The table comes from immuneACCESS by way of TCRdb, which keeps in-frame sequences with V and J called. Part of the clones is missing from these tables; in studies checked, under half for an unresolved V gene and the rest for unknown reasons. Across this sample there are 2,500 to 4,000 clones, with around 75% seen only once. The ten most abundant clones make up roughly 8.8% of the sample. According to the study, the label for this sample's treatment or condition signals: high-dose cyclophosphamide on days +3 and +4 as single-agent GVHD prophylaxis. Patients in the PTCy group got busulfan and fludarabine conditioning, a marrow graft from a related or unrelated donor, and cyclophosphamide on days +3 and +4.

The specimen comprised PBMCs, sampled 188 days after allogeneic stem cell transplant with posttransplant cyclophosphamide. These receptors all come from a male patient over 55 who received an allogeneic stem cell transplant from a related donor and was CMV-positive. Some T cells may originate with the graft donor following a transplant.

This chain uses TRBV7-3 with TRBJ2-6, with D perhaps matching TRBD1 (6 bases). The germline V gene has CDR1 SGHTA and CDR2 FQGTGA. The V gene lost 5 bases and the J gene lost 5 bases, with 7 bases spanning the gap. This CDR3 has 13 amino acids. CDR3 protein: CASSRDRANVLTF. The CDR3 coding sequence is TGTGCCAGCAGCCGGGACAGGGCCAACGTCCTGACTTTC.

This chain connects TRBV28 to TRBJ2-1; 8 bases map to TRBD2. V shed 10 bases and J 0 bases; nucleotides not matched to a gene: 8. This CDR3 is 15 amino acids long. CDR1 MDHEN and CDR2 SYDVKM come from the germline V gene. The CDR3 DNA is TGTGCCACCGATAGCGGGGTGAGCTCCTACAATGAGCAGTTCTTC. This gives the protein CATDSGVSSYNEQFF. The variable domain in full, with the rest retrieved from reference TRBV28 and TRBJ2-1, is DVKVTQSSRYLVKRTGEKVFLECVQDMDHENMFWYRQDPGLGLRLIYFSYDVKMKEKGDIPEGYSVSREKKERFSLILESASTNQTSMYLCATDSGVSSYNEQFFGPGTRLTVL.

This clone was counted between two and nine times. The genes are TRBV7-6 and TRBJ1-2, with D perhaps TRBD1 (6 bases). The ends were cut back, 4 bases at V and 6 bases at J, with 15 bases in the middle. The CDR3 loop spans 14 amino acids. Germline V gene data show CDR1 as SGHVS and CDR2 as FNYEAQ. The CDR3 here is CASSSTQGPNGYTF. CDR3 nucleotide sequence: TGTGCCAGCAGCTCAACACAGGGACCCAATGGCTACACCTTC.

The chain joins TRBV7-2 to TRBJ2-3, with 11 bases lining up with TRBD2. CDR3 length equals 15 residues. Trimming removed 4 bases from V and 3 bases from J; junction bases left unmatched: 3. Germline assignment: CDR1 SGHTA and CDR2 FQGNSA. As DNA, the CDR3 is TGTGCCAGCAGCTCCCGACTAGCGGGGACAGATACGCAGTATTTT. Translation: CASSSRLAGTDTQYF.

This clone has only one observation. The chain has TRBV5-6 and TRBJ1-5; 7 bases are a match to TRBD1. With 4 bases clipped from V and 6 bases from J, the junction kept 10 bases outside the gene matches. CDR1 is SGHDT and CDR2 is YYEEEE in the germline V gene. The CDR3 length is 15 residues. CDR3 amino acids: CASSHRQGTGQPQHF. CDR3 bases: TGTGCCAGCAGCCATCGACAGGGTACTGGTCAGCCCCAGCATTTT.

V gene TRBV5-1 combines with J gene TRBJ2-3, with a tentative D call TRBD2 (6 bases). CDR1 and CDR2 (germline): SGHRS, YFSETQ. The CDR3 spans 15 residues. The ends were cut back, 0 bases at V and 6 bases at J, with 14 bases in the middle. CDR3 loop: CASSLVGGPGDTQYF. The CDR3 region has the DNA TGCGCCAGCAGCTTGGTGGGGGGTCCAGGGGATACGCAGTATTTT.

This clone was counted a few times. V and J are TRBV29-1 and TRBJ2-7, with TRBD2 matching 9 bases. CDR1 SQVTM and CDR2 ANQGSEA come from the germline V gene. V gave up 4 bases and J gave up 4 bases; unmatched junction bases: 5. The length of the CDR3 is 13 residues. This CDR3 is CSVGGGEGYEQYF. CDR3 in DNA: TGCAGCGTTGGCGGGGGGGAAGGATACGAGCAGTACTTC.

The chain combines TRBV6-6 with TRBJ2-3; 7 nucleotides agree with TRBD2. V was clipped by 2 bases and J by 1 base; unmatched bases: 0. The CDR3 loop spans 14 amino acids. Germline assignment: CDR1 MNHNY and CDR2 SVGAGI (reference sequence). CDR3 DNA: TGTGCCAGCAGTTACCGGGGGGGCACAGATACGCAGTATTTT. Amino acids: CASSYRGGTDTQYF.

DNA for the CDR3: TGTGCCAGCAGTTCGACCGGGACAGGGGTGTTTTATAGCAATCAGCCCCAGCATTTT. It encodes CASSSTGTGVFYSNQPQHF. The gene calls are TRBV28 and TRBJ1-5, with TRBD1 matching 10 bases. CDR3 length equals 19 residues. The V gene end was trimmed by 4 bases and the J gene end by 0 bases; junction bases not matched to a gene: 12. The germline V gene has CDR1 MDHEN and CDR2 SYDVKM.

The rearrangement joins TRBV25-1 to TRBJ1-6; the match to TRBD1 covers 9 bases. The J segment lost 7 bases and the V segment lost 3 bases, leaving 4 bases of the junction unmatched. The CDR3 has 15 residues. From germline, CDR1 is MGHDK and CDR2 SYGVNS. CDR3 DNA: TGTGCCAGCAGTGAGGCGACAGGGGGGAATTCACCCCTCCACTTT. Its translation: CASSEATGGNSPLHF.

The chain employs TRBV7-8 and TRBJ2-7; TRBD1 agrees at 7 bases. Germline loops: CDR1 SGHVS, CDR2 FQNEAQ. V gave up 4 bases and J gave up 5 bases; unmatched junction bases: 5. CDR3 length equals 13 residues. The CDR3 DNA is TGTGCCAGCAGCTCCAGACAGGGAAACGAGCAGTACGTC. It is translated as CASSSRQGNEQYV.

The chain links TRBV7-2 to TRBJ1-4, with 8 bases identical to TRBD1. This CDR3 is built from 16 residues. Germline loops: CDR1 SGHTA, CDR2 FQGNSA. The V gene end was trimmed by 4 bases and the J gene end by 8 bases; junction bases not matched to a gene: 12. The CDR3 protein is CASSSTGAGIGEKLFF. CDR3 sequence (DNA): TGTGCCAGCAGCTCGACAGGGGCTGGGATTGGGGAAAAACTGTTTTTT.

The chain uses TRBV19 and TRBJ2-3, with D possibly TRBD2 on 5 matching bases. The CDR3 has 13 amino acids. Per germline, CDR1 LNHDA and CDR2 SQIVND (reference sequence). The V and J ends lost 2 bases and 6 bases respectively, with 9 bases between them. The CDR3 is CASSIRGWDTQYF. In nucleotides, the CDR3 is TGTGCCAGTAGTATAAGAGGGTGGGATACGCAGTATTTT.

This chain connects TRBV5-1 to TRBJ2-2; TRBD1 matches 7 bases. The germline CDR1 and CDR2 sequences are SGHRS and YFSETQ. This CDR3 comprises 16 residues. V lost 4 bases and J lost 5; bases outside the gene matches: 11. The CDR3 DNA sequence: TGCGCCAGCAGCCATTTGGGGACAGCAAATACCGGGGAGCTGTTTTTT. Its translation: CASSHLGTANTGELFF.

In nucleotides, the CDR3 is TGTGCCAGTAGCGGGGGACTAGCGGGGACGGGGGAGCTGTTTTTT. Amino acids: CASSGGLAGTGELFF. The J gene is TRBJ2-2, the V gene TRBV11-3; 13 positions match TRBD2. The CDR3 spans 15 residues. Germline CDR1 and CDR2: SGHNT and YENEEA. Losses at the gene ends were 9 bases for V and 8 bases for J; bases not matched to a gene: 9.

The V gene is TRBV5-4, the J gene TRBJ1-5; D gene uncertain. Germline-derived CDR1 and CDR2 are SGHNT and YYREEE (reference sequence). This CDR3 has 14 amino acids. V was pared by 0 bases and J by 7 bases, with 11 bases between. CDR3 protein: CASSLAGQSQPQHF. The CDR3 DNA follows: TGTGCCAGCAGCTTGGCTGGGCAGTCACAGCCCCAGCATTTT.

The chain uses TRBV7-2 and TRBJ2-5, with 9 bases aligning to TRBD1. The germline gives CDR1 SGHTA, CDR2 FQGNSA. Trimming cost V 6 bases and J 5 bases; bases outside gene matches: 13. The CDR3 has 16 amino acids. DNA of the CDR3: TGTGCCAGCAGACCCCACGCCGGGACAGGGAGGGAGACCCAGTACTTC. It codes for CASRPHAGTGRETQYF.

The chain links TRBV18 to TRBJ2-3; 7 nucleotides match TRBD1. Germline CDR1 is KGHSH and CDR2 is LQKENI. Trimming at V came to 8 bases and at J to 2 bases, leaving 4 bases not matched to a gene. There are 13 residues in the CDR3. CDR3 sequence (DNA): TGTGCCAGCCTACAGGGGAACACAGATACGCAGTATTTT. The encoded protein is CASLQGNTDTQYF.

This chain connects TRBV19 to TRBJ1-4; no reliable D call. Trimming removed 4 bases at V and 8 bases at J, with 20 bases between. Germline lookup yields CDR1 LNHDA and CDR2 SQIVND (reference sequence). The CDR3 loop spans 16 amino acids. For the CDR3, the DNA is TGTGCCAGTAGTACCCGAGGAGGGATGGGGTTGGAAAAACTGTTTTTT. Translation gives CASSTRGGMGLEKLFF.

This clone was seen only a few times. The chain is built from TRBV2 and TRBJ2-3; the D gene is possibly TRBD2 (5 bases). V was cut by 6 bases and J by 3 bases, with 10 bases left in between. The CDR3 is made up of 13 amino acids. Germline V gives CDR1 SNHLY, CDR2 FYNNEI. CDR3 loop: CASRRVSTDTQYF. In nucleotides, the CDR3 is TGTGCCAGCAGGAGGGTTTCGACAGATACGCAGTATTTT.

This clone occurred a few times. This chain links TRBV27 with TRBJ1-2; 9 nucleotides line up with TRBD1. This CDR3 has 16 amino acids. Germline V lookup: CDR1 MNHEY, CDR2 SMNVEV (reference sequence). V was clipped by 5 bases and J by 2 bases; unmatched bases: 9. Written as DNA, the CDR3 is TGTGCCAGCAGTACTAACAGGGGGCGGGGGAACTATGGCTACACCTTC. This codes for CASSTNRGRGNYGYTF.

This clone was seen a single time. The CDR3 region is CASSKKAYGTGGNEQFF. CDR3 nucleotide sequence: TGTGCCAGCAGCAAAAAGGCCTACGGGACAGGGGGCAATGAGCAGTTCTTC. The rearrangement joins TRBV28 to TRBJ2-1; TRBD1 matches 11 bases. This CDR3 spans 17 amino acids. The V segment lost 6 bases and the J segment 6 bases; nucleotides outside the gene matches: 13. Per the germline V gene, CDR1 is MDHEN and CDR2 is SYDVKM.

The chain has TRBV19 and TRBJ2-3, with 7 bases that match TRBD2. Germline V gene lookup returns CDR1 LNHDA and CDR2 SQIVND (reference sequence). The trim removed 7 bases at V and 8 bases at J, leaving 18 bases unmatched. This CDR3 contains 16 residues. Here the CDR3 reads CASIGEGTHPRGTQYF. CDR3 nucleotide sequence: TGTGCCAGTATCGGGGAGGGAACCCACCCTAGAGGTACGCAGTATTTT.

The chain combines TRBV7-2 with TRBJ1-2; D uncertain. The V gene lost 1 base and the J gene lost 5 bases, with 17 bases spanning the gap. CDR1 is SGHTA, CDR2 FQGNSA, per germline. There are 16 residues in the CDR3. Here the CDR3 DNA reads TGTGCCAGCAGCTTAGGCGTGTGGGCACTTGGGTATGGCTACACCTTC. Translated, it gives CASSLGVWALGYGYTF. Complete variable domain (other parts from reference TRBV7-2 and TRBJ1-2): GAGVSQSPSNKVTEKGKDVELRCDPISGHTALYWYRQSLGQGLEFLIYFQGNSAPDKSGLPSDRFSAERTGGSVSTLTIQRTQQEDSAVYLCASSLGVWALGYGYTFGSGTRLTVV.

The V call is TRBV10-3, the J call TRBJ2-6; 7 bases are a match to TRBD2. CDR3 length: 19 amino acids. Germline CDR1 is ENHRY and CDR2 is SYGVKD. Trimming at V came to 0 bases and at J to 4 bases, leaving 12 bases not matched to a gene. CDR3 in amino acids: CAISESVGTINTGANVLTF. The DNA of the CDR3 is TGTGCCATCAGTGAGTCAGTTGGGACTATCAATACGGGGGCCAACGTCCTGACTTTC.

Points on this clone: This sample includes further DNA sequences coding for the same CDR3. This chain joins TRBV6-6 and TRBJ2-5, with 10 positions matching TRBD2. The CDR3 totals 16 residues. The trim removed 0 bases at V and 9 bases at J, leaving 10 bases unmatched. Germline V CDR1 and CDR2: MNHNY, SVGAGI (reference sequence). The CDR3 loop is CASSYSLAGALSAQYF. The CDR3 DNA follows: TGTGCCAGCAGTTACTCCCTAGCGGGGGCTCTGTCGGCCCAGTACTTC.

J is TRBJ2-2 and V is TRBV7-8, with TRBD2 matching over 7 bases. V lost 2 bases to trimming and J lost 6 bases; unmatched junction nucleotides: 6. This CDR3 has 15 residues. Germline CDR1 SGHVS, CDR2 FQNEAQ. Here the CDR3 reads CASSLSVGRAGELFF. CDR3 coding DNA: TGTGCCAGCAGCTTAAGTGTGGGGAGGGCCGGGGAGCTGTTTTTT.